This is a list of T cell receptor beta chains from one sample in a study of early T cells in non-severe SARS-CoV-2 infection. A single record per CDR3 protein comes from TCRdb applying MiXCR to the 5' RACE reads. The top ten hold roughly 6.1% of the sample, which has tens of thousands of distinct CDR3 sequences, about 10% seen once. Specimen: whole blood. The receptors were gathered from an adult who was a healthcare worker with PCR-confirmed SARS-CoV-2 infection or an uninfected control (not recorded which). Both conserved end residues are part of each CDR3. The D gene is left open where the match is weak. Clone size is not always given. Where it is, it says once, few, many or a class for expanded clones.

>TRBD2|TRBJ2-1|few|TRBV19
CASSQKLAGRRNEQFF
TGTGCCAGTAGTCAAAAACTAGCGGGACGTCGCAATGAGCAGTTCTTC
>.|TRBJ2-7|few|TRBV10-3
CATRAASGDEQYF
TGTGCCACCAGGGCCGCCTCAGGGGACGAGCAGTACTTC
>.|TRBJ1-1|.|TRBV6-2/TRBV6-3
CASSYQGDGTEAFF
TGTGCCAGCAGTTACCAGGGTGATGGCACTGAAGCTTTCTTT
>.|TRBJ2-3|many|TRBV6-2/TRBV6-3
CASRDASGTDTQYF
TGTGCCAGCCGAGACGCTAGCGGCACAGATACGCAGTATTTT
>TRBD2|TRBJ2-1|few|TRBV7-8
CASSRGLAGANEQFF
TGTGCCAGCAGCAGGGGACTAGCGGGGGCCAATGAGCAGTTCTTC
>TRBD2|TRBJ2-3|many|TRBV6-2/TRBV6-3
CASRLGLAGYTDTQYF
TGTGCCAGCAGACTCGGACTAGCGGGATACACAGATACGCAGTATTTT
>.|TRBJ2-1|many|TRBV7-6
CASSLAVGGSYNEQFF
TGTGCCAGCAGCTTAGCGGTAGGGGGCTCCTACAATGAGCAGTTCTTC
>.|TRBJ2-3|.|TRBV19
CASSNQAQLNTDTQYF
TGTGCCAGTAGTAATCAGGCACAACTCAACACAGATACGCAGTATTTT
>.|TRBJ1-2|few|TRBV6-6
CASSYPPGLADGYTF
TGTGCCAGCAGTTACCCCCCCGGACTGGCGGATGGCTACACCTTC
>.|TRBJ2-3|many|TRBV5-1
CASSLKAGALTDTQYF
TGCGCCAGCAGCTTGAAGGCGGGGGCGTTAACAGATACGCAGTATTTT
>TRBD1|TRBJ1-2|.|TRBV12-3/TRBV12-4
CASSLTGVGYTF
TGTGCCAGCAGTTTAACAGGGGTTGGCTACACCTTC
>.|TRBJ1-3|.|TRBV3-1
CASSQLDPGNTIYF
TGTGCCAGCAGCCAGCTCGACCCCGGAAACACCATATATTTT
>.|TRBJ1-3|many|TRBV29-1
CSVETLSSGNTIYF
TGCAGCGTTGAAACACTCAGCTCTGGAAACACCATATATTTT
>TRBD2|TRBJ2-3|.|TRBV7-2
CASSLGTSVGDTQYF
TGTGCCAGCAGCTTAGGCACTAGCGTAGGAGATACGCAGTATTTT
>.|TRBJ2-7|.|TRBV13
CASSPGTPIEQYF
TGTGCCAGCAGCCCCGGGACTCCTATAGAGCAGTACTTC
>TRBD2|TRBJ2-7|.|TRBV6-2/TRBV6-3
CASSYRTSQQYF
TGTGCCAGCAGTTACAGGACTAGTCAGCAGTACTTC
>.|TRBJ2-1|.|TRBV3-1
CASSLLSSYNEQFF
TGTGCCAGCAGCCTTCTGAGCTCCTACAATGAGCAGTTCTTC
>TRBD1|TRBJ1-1|few|TRBV18
CASSPTTGGGTEAFF
TGTGCCAGCTCACCTACGACAGGGGGCGGCACTGAAGCTTTCTTT
>.|TRBJ2-1|many|TRBV18
CASSPPGGRYNEQFF
TGTGCCAGCTCACCTCCCGGGGGGCGATACAATGAGCAGTTCTTC
>.|TRBJ2-1|few|TRBV7-2
CASSLAGTPDNEQFF
TGTGCCAGCAGCTTAGCGGGAACGCCGGACAATGAGCAGTTCTTC
>TRBD1|TRBJ2-2|.|TRBV7-8
CASSLVRTGNTGELFF
TGTGCCAGCAGCTTAGTTCGGACAGGGAACACCGGGGAGCTGTTTTTT
>TRBD2|TRBJ2-5|.|TRBV7-2
CASSLGGGAAYQETQYF
TGTGCCAGCAGCTTAGGCGGGGGGGCCGCGTACCAAGAGACCCAGTACTTC
>.|TRBJ1-2|few|TRBV18
CASSPPGTADYGYTF
TGTGCCAGCTCACCACCGGGGACGGCAGACTATGGCTACACCTTC
>.|TRBJ1-4|few|TRBV12-3/TRBV12-4
CASSLGLNNEKLFF
TGTGCCAGCAGTTTAGGCTTGAACAATGAAAAACTGTTTTTT
>TRBD2|TRBJ2-2|.|TRBV4-3
CASSQEGLAGVDTGELFF
TGCGCCAGCAGCCAAGAGGGACTAGCGGGAGTGGACACCGGGGAGCTGTTTTTT
>.|TRBJ1-3|.|TRBV11-2
CASSLGGGGNTIYF
TGTGCCAGCAGCTTAGGCGGGGGCGGAAACACCATATATTTT
>.|TRBJ2-3|few|TRBV5-1
CATKTDTSTDTQYF
TGCGCCACCAAGACAGACACTAGCACAGATACGCAGTATTTT
>.|TRBJ2-1|.|TRBV2
CASCMLVDEQFF
TGTGCCAGCTGTATGTTAGTTGATGAGCAGTTCTTC
>.|TRBJ2-1|.|TRBV7-9
CASSNKHVGNEQFF
TGTGCCAGCAGCAATAAGCATGTGGGCAATGAGCAGTTCTTC
>.|TRBJ1-1|few|TRBV29-1
CSVGHGTLGAEAFF
TGCAGCGTTGGGCACGGGACCCTCGGGGCTGAAGCTTTCTTT
>TRBD1|TRBJ1-1|.|TRBV11-3
CASSSQGRGQTEAFF
TGTGCCAGCAGCTCTCAGGGGAGGGGGCAAACTGAAGCTTTCTTT
>TRBD2|TRBJ2-1|many|TRBV11-2
CASSPVSGRVNYNEQFF
TGTGCCAGCAGCCCAGTTAGCGGGAGGGTCAACTACAATGAGCAGTTCTTC
>.|TRBJ1-1|.|TRBV29-1
CSIRNLNTEAFF
TGCAGCATCCGCAACCTGAACACTGAAGCTTTCTTT
>.|TRBJ2-7|few|TRBV11-2
CASSSTRHPYEQYF
TGTGCCAGCAGCTCGACTAGGCACCCCTACGAGCAGTACTTC
>.|TRBJ1-6|many|TRBV18
CASSPSTGRSPLHF
TGTGCCAGCTCCCCGTCTACAGGGCGTTCACCCCTCCACTTT
>.|TRBJ2-2|.|TRBV9
CASRPMVGTGELFF
TGTGCCAGCAGACCCATGGTTGGCACCGGGGAGCTGTTTTTT
>TRBD1|TRBJ1-2|.|TRBV4-3
CASSQDFGQDYGYTF
TGCGCCAGCAGCCAAGATTTTGGACAGGACTATGGCTACACCTTC
>.|TRBJ2-5|few|TRBV18
CASSPAGQETQYF
TGTGCCAGCTCTCCCGCCGGGCAAGAGACCCAGTACTTC
>.|TRBJ2-7|few|TRBV30
CAWNLGGRAEQYF
TGTGCCTGGAACCTGGGTGGCAGGGCCGAGCAGTACTTC
>TRBD2|TRBJ2-3|few|TRBV14
CASSPGGSGRAYTQYF
TGTGCCAGCAGCCCAGGTGGGAGCGGGAGGGCCTATACGCAGTATTTT
>.|TRBJ2-2|few|TRBV6-4
CASSDEGLGSGELFF
TGTGCCAGCAGTGACGAGGGCCTAGGATCCGGGGAGCTGTTTTTT
>.|TRBJ1-2|few|TRBV28
CATTPILWGYTF
TGTGCCACCACCCCTATACTCTGGGGCTACACCTTC